Presented here are 2 T cell receptor beta chains from one specimen sequenced in a study of blood T cell repertoires in COVID-19. The repertoire was sequenced with immunoSEQ multiplex PCR; TCRdb's copy has only in-frame clones and lacks some. The sample includes roughly 230,000 clones, roughly 85% of them seen just once. The sample comprised peripheral blood. Receptors originate from a man in his fifties or sixties with COVID-19, enrolled during active disease.

CDR3 in DNA: TGTGCCAGCGCATTCACTAGCGGGGTTACAGATACGCAGTATTTT. This translates into CASAFTSGVTDTQYF. The chain couples TRBV28 to TRBJ2-3, with TRBD2 matching over 10 bases. Germline loops: CDR1 MDHEN, CDR2 SYDVKM. This CDR3 is 15 amino acids long. The junction had 8 bases not matched to a gene; V was cut back by 8 bases and J by 3 bases.

The V call is TRBV5-6, the J call TRBJ2-7; the D gene is possibly TRBD1 (6 bases). The CDR3 is 16 amino acids. The V gene lost 4 bases and the J gene lost 2 bases, with 19 bases spanning the gap. The germline CDR1 and CDR2 sequences are SGHDT and YYEEEE. This CDR3 reads CASSRLPGQSTYEQYF. CDR3 sequence (DNA): TGTGCCAGCAGCCGATTACCGGGACAATCAACCTACGAGCAGTACTTC.